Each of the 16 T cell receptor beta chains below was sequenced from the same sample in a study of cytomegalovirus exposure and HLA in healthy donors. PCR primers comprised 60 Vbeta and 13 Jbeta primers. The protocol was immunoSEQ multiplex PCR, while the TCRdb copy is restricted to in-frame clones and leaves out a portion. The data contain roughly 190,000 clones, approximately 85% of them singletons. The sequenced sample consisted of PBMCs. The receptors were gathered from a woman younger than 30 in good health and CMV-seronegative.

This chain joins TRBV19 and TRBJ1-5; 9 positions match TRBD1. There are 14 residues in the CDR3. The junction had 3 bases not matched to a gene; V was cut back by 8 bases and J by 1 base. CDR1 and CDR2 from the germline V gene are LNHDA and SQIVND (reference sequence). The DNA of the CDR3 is TGTGCCAGTGGGGACAGGGTGAGCAATCAGCCCCAGCATTTT. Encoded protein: CASGDRVSNQPQHF.

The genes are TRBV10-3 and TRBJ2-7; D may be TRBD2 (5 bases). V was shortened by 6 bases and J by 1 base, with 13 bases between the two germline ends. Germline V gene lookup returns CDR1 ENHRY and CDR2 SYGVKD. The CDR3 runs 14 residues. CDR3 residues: CAISHAGDSYEQYF. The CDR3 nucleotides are TGTGCCATCAGCCACGCCGGGGATTCCTACGAGCAGTACTTC.

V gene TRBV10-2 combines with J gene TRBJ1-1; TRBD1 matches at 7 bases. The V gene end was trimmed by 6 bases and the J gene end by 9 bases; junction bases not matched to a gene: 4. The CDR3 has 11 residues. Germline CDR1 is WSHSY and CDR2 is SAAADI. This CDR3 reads CASSGTAQAFF. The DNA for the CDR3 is TGCGCCAGCAGCGGGACAGCCCAAGCTTTCTTT.

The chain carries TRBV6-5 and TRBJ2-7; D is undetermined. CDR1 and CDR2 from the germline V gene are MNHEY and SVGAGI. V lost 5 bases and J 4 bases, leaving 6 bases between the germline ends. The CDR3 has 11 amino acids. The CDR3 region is CASSNKYEQYF. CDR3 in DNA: TGTGCCAGCAGTAACAAGTACGAGCAGTACTTC.

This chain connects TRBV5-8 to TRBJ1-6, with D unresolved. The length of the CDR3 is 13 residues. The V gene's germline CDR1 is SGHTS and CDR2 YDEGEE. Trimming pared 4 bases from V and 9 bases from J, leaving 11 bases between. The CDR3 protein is CASSPSGVSPLHF. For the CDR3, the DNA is TGTGCCAGCAGCCCGTCGGGAGTTTCACCCCTCCACTTT.

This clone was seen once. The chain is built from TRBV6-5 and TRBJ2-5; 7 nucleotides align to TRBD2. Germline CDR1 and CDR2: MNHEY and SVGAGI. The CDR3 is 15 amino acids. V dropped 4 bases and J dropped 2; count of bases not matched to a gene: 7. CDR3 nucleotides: TGTGCCAGCAGTTGGTGGGAGGGCCATCAAGAGACCCAGTACTTC. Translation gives CASSWWEGHQETQYF.

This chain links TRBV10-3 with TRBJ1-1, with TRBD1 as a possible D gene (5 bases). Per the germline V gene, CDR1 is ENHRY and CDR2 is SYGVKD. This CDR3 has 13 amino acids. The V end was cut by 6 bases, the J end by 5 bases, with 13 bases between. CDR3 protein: CAISPGRGTEAFF. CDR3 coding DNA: TGTGCCATCAGCCCTGGGCGGGGGACTGAAGCTTTCTTT.

CDR3 sequence (DNA): TGCAGCGTTGGTAGGTGGCGGGCTGAGCAGTTCTTC. The encoded protein is CSVGRWRAEQFF. The J gene is TRBJ2-1, the V gene TRBV29-1; possibly TRBD2 for D (5 bases). Deletions cut 4 bases from V and 9 bases from J, with 13 bases between. The CDR3 runs 12 residues. Germline V CDR1 and CDR2: SQVTM, ANQGSEA.

The CDR3 loop reads CATSRIDRPAAEAFF. The CDR3 region has the DNA TGTGCCACCAGCAGAATCGACAGGCCAGCAGCTGAAGCTTTCTTT. This chain links TRBV15 with TRBJ1-1; D is perhaps TRBD1 (6 bases). The CDR3 totals 15 residues. Per germline, CDR1 LNHNV and CDR2 YYDKDF (reference sequence). V was clipped by 2 bases and J by 6 bases, with 16 bases between them.

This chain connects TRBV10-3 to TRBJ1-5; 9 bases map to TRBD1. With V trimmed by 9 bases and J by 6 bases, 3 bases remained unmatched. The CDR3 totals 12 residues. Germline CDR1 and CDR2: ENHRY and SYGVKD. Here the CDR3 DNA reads TGTGCCATGGGACAGGGAAGTCAGCCCCAGCATTTT. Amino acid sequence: CAMGQGSQPQHF.

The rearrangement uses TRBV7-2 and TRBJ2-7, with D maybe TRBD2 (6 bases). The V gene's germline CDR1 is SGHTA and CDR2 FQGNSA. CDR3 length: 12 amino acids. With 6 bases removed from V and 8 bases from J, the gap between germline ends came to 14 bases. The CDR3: CASRSDAGQQYF. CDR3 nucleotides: TGTGCCAGCAGATCAGACGCGGGACAGCAGTACTTC.

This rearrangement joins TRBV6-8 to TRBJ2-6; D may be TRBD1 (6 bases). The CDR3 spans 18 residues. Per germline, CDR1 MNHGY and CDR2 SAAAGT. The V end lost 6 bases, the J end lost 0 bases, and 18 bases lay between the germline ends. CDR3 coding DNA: TGTGCCAGCAGCAGAGCAGGGGCCCCCTTCTCTGGGGCCAACGTCCTGACTTTC. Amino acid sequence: CASSRAGAPFSGANVLTF.

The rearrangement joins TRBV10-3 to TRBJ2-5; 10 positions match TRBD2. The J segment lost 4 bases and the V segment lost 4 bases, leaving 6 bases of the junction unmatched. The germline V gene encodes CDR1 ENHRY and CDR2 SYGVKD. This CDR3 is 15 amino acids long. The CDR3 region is CAISVGLAGAETQYF. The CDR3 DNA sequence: TGTGCCATCAGTGTAGGGCTAGCGGGGGCAGAGACCCAGTACTTC.

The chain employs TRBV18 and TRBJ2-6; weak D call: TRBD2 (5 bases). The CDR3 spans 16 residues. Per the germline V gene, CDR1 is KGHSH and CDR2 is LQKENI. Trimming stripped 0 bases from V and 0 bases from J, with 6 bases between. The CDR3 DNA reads TGTGCCAGCTCACCACCGAGGGTCTCTGGGGCCAACGTCCTGACTTTC. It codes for CASSPPRVSGANVLTF.

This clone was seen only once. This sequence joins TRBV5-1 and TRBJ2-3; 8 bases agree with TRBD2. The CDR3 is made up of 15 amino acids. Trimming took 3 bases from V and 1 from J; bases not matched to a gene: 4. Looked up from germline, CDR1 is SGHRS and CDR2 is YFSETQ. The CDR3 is CASSWGLEGTDTQYF. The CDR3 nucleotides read TGCGCCAGCAGCTGGGGACTAGAGGGCACAGATACGCAGTATTTT.

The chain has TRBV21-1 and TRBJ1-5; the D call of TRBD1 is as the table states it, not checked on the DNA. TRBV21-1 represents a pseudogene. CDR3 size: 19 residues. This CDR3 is CASSKRDRANVKGNQPQHF. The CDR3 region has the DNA TGTGCCAGCAGCAAACGGGACAGGGCGAATGTTAAGGGCAATCAGCCCCAGCATTTT.